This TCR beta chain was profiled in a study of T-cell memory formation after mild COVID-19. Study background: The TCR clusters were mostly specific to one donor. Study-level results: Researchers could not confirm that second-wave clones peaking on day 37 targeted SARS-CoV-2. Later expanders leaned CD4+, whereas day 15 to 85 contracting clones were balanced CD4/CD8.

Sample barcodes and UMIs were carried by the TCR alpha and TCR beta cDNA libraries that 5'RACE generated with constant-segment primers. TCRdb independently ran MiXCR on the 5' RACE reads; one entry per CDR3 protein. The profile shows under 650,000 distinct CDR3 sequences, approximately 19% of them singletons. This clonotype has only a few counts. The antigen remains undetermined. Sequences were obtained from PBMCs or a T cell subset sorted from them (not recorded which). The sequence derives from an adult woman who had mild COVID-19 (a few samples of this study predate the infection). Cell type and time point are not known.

This CDR3 reads CASNQRQGSSPLHF. The CDR3, as DNA: TGTGCCAGCAACCAGAGACAGGGGAGTTCACCCCTCCACTTT. This sequence joins TRBV6-5 and TRBJ1-6; 8 bases fit TRBD1. CDR1 and CDR2 (germline): MNHEY, SVGAGI. The V segment lost 7 bases and the J segment 9 bases; nucleotides outside the gene matches: 8. This CDR3 spans 14 amino acids.